The 5 T cell receptor beta chains in this list originate from one sample, sequenced in a study of CD8 T cells in Susac syndrome. With random hexamers, about 0.5 to 1 ug RNA was reverse transcribed. Using its own MiXCR run on the immunoSEQ multiplex PCR reads, TCRdb lists one record per CDR3 protein. Of roughly 200,000 distinct CDR3 sequences listed, approximately 94% are singletons. Specimen: CD4+ T cells from PBMCs. Source of these receptors: a human donor with Susac syndrome.

The genes are TRBV12-3 or TRBV12-4 and TRBJ2-7; 15 bases align to TRBD2. The trim removed 6 bases at V and 6 bases at J, leaving 9 bases unmatched. The CDR3 totals 16 residues. CDR3 sequence: CASRDGLAGGLSEQYF. The DNA of the CDR3 is TGTGCCAGCAGGGATGGACTAGCGGGGGGGCTAAGCGAGCAGTACTTC.

The chain joins TRBV27 to TRBJ2-7; maybe TRBD2 (6 bases). Germline assignment: CDR1 MNHEY and CDR2 SMNVEV (reference sequence). V was pared by 5 bases and J by 5 bases, with 22 bases between. CDR3 length equals 16 residues. This CDR3 is CASSPSRGERVDEQYF. CDR3 nucleotides: TGTGCCAGCAGTCCATCCCGTGGGGAGCGGGTTGACGAGCAGTACTTC.

The chain employs TRBV7-9 and TRBJ1-5; D is possibly TRBD1 (5 bases). The V and J ends lost 5 bases and 2 bases respectively, with 13 bases between them. The CDR3 loop spans 15 amino acids. Germline loops: CDR1 SEHNR, CDR2 FQNEAQ (reference sequence). The CDR3 DNA is TGTGCCAGCAGCCGGGGGACGATTGGCAATCAGCCCCAGCATTTT. Encoded protein: CASSRGTIGNQPQHF.

The V and J genes are TRBV5-1 and TRBJ2-5, with 8 positions matching TRBD2. Germline V CDR1 and CDR2: SGHRS, YFSETQ. This CDR3 is built from 13 residues. V lost 8 bases and J lost 4; bases outside the gene matches: 7. The CDR3 loop reads CASESGGGETQYF. For the CDR3, the DNA is TGCGCCAGTGAGAGCGGGGGCGGAGAGACCCAGTACTTC.

This clonotype was recorded a few times. The chain combines TRBV7-3 with TRBJ1-1; 8 nucleotides match TRBD1. The V and J ends lost 5 bases and 2 bases, in that order; junction bases with no gene match: 4. Per the germline V gene, CDR1 is SGHTA and CDR2 is FQGTGA. The CDR3 consists of 14 residues. The CDR3 sequence is CASSRTGGNTEAFF. The CDR3 DNA is TGTGCCAGCAGCCGTACAGGGGGAAACACTGAAGCTTTCTTT.